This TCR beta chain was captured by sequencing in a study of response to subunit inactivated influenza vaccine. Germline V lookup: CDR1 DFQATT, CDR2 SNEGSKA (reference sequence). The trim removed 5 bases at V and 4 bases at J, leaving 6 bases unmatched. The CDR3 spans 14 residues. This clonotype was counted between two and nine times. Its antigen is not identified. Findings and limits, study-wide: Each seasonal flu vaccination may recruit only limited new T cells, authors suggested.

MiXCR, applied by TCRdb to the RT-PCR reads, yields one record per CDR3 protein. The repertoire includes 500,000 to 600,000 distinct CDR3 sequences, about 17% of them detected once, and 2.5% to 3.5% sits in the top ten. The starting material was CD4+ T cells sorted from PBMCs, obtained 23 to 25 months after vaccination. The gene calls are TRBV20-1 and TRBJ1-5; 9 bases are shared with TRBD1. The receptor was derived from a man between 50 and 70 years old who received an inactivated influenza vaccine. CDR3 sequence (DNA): TGCAGTGCTCGACAGGGGGAAGTAAATCAGCCCCAGCATTTT. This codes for CSARQGEVNQPQHF.